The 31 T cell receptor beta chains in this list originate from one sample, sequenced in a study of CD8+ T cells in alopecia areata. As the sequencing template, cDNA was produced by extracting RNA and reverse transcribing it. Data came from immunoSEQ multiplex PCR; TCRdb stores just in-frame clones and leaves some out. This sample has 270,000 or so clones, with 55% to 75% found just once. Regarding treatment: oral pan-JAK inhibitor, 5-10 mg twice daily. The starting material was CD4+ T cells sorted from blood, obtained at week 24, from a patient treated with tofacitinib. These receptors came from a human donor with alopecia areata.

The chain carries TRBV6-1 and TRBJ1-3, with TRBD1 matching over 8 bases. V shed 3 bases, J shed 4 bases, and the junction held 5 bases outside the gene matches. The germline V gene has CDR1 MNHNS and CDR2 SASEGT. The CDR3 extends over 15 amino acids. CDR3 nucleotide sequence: TGTGCCAGCAGTGACCAGGGGGCGCGAGGAAACACCATATATTTT. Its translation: CASSDQGARGNTIYF.

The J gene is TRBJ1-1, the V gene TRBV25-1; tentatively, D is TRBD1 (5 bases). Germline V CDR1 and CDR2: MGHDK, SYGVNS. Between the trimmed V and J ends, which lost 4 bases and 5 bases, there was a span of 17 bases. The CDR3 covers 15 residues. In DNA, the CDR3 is TGTGCCAGCAGTGCTTCGGACATCGCGGTGACTGAAGCTTTCTTT. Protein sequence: CASSASDIAVTEAFF.

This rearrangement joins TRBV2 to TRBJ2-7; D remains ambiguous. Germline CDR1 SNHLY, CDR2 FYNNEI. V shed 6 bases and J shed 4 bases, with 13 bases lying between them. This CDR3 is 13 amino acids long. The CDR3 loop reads CASSLGLQYEQYF. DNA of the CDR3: TGTGCCAGCAGCCTGGGATTACAATACGAGCAGTACTTC.

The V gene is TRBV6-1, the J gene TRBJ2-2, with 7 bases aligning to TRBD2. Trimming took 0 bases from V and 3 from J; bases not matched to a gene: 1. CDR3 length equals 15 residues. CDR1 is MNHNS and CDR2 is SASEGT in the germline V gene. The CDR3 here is CASSEAAGYTGELFF. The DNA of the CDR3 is TGTGCCAGCAGTGAAGCAGCGGGGTACACCGGGGAGCTGTTTTTT.

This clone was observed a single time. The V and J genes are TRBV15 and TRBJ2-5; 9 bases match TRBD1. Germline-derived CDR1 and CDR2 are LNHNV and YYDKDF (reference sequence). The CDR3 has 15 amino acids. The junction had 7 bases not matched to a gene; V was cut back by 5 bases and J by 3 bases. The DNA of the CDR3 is TGTGCCACCAGCCCCGACAGGGGGAGAGAAGAGACCCAGTACTTC. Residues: CATSPDRGREETQYF.

CDR3 protein: CASSLGNSAQYF. The DNA for the CDR3 is TGCGCCAGCAGCCTGGGGAACTCGGCGCAGTACTTC. V usage is TRBV5-1 and J usage is TRBJ2-7; no clear D gene. The germline V gene encodes CDR1 SGHRS and CDR2 YFSETQ. This CDR3 spans 12 amino acids. The V end was cut by 4 bases, the J end by 9 bases, with 14 bases between.

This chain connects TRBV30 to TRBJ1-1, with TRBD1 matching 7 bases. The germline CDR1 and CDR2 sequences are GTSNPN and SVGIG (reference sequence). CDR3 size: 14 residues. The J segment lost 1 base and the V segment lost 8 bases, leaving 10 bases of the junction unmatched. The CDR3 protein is CAAAGGIGNTEAFF. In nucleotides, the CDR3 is TGTGCCGCGGCAGGGGGAATTGGGAACACTGAAGCTTTCTTT.

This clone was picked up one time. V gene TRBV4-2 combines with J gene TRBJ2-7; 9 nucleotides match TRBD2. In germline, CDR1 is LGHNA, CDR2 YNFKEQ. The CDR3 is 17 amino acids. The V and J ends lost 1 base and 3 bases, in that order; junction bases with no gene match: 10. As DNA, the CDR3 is TGTGCCAGCAGCCAAGGATGGGCGGGGGGGTATGACTACGAGCAGTACTTC. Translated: CASSQGWAGGYDYEQYF.

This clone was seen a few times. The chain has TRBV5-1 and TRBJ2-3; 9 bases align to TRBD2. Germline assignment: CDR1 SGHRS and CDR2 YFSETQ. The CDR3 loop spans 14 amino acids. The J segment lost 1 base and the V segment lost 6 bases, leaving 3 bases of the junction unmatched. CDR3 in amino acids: CASTIAGGTDTQYF. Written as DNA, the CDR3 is TGCGCCAGCACCATAGCGGGGGGCACAGATACGCAGTATTTT.

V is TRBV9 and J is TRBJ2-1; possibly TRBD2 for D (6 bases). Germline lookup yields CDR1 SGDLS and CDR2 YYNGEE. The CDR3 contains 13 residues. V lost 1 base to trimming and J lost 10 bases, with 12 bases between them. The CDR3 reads CASSVPQAGEQFF. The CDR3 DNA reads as TGTGCCAGCAGCGTACCCCAGGCGGGGGAGCAGTTCTTC.

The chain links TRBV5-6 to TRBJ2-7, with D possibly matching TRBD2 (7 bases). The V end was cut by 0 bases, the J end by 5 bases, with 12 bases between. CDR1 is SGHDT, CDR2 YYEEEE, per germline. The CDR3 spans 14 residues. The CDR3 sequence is CASSLVGGRNEQYF. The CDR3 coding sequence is TGTGCCAGCAGCTTGGTCGGGGGGCGTAACGAGCAGTACTTC.

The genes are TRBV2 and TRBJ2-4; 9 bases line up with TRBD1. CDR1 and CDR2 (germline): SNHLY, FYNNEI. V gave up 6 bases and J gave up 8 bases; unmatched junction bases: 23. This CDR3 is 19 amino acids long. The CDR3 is CASSGYPKGRQGVVDIQYF. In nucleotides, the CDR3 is TGTGCCAGCAGCGGCTACCCTAAAGGAAGACAGGGGGTGGTTGACATTCAGTACTTC.

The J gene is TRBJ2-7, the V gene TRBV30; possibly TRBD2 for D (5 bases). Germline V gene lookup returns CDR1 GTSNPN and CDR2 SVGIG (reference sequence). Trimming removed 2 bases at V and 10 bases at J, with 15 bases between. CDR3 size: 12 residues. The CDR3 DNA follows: TGTGCCTGGAGTCCGCAGCCGGGGATTCAGTACTTC. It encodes CAWSPQPGIQYF.

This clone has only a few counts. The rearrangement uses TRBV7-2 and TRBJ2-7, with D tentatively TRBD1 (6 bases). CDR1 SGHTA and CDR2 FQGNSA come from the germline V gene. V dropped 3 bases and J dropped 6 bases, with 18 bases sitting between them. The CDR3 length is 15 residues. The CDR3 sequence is CASSFRSGEAAEQYF. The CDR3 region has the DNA TGTGCCAGCAGCTTCAGGTCAGGGGAAGCAGCCGAGCAGTACTTC.

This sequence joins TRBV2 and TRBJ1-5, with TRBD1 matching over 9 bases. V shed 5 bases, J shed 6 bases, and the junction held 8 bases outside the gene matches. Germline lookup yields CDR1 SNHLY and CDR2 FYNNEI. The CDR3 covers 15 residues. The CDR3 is CASSKTGGFGQPQHF. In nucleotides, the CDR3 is TGTGCCAGCAGTAAGACAGGGGGATTTGGTCAGCCCCAGCATTTT.

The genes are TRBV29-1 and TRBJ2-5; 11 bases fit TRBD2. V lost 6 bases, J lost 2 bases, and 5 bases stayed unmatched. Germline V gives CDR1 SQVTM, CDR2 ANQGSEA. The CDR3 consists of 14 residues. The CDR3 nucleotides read TGCAGCGTGCTGACTAGCGGGGTGCAAGAGACCCAGTACTTC. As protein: CSVLTSGVQETQYF.

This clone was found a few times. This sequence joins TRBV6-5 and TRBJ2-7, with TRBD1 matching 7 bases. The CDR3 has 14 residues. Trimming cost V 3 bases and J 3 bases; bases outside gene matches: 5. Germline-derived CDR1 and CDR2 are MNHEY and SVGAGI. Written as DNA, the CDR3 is TGTGCCAGCAGTTATGAGGGACAGTTCTACGAGCAGTACTTC. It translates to CASSYEGQFYEQYF.

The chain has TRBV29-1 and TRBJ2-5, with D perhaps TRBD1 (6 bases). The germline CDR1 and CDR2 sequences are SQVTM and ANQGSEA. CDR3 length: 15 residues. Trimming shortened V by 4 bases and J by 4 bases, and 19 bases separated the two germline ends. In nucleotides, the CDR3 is TGCAGCGTTGGTCGGGGTCAGGGGAGCGGAGAGACCCAGTACTTC. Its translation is CSVGRGQGSGETQYF.

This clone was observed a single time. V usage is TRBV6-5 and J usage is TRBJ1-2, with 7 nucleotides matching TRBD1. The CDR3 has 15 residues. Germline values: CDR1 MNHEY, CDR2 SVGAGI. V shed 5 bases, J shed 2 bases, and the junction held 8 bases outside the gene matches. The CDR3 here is CASSPGTVMNYGYTF. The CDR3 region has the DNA TGTGCCAGCAGTCCCGGGACAGTTATGAACTATGGCTACACCTTC.

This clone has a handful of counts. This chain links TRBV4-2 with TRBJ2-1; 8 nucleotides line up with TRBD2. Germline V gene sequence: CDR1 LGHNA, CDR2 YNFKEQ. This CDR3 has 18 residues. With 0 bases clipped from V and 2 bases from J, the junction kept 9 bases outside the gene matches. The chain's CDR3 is CASSQEQSGGNAYNEQFF. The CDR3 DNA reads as TGTGCCAGCAGCCAAGAACAAAGCGGGGGTAACGCCTACAATGAGCAGTTCTTC.

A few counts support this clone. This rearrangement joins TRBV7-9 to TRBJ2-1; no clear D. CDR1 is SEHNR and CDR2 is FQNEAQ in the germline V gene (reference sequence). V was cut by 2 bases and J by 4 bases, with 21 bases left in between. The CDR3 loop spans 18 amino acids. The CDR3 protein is CASSLSKDLAFYYNEQFF. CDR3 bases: TGTGCCAGCAGCTTATCTAAGGACCTGGCCTTTTATTACAATGAGCAGTTCTTC.

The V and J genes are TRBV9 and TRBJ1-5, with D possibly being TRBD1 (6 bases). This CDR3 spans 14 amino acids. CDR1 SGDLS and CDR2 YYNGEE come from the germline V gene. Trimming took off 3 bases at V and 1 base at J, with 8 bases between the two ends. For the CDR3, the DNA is TGTGCCAGCAGCGCGACAGGAAGCAATCAGCCCCAGCATTTT. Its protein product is CASSATGSNQPQHF.

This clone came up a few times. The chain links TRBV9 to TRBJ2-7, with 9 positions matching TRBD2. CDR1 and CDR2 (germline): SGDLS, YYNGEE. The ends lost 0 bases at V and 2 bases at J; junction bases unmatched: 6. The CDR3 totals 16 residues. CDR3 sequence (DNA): TGTGCCAGCAGCGTAGACCCGCGCGGGGGGGCCTACGAGCAGTACTTC. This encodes CASSVDPRGGAYEQYF.

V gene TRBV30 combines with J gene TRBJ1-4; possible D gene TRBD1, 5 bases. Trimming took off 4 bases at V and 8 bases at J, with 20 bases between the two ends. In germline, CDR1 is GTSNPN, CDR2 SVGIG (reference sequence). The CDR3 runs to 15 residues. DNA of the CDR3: TGTGCCTGGACCCTCTCGGGGGGAAGGGGAGAAAAACTGTTTTTT. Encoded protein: CAWTLSGGRGEKLFF.

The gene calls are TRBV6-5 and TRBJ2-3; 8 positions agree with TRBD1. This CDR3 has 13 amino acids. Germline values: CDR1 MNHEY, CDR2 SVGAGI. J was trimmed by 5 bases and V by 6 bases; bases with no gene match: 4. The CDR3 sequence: CASSRGQEDTQYF. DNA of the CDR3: TGTGCCAGCAGCAGGGGGCAGGAAGATACGCAGTATTTT.

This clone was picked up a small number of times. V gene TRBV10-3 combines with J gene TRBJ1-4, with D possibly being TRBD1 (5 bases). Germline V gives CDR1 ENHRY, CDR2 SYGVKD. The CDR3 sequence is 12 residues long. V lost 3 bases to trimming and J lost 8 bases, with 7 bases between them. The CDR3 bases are TGTGCCATCAGTGACAGGGAAGAAAAACTGTTTTTT. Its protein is CAISDREEKLFF.

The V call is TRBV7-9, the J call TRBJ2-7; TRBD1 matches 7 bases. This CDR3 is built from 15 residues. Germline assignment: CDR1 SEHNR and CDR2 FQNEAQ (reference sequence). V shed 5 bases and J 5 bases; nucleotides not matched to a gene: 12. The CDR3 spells CASSPTTGFRNEQYF. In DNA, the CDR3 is TGTGCCAGCAGCCCAACGACAGGGTTTCGGAACGAGCAGTACTTC.

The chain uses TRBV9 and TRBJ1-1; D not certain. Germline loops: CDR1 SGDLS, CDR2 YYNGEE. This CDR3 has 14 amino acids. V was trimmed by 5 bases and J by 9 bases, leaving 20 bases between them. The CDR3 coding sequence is TGTGCCAGCAGACTCCGGGCCCCCGGTAGGAAAGCTTTCTTT. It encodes CASRLRAPGRKAFF.

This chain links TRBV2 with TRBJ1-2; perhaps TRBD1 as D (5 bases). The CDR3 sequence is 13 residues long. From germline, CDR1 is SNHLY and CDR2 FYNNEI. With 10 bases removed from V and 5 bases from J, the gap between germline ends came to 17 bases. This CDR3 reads CANTPGRAYGYTF. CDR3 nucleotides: TGTGCCAACACCCCAGGGAGAGCATATGGCTACACCTTC.

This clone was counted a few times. In DNA, the CDR3 is TGTGCCAGCAGTCCCCTTGGTTCCGGGACAGGGGCTTACGAGCAGTACTTC. It yields the protein CASSPLGSGTGAYEQYF. The chain is built from TRBV27 and TRBJ2-7; the match to TRBD1 covers 10 bases. V shed 5 bases, J shed 4 bases, and the junction held 14 bases outside the gene matches. Germline V gives CDR1 MNHEY, CDR2 SMNVEV (reference sequence). The CDR3 consists of 17 residues.

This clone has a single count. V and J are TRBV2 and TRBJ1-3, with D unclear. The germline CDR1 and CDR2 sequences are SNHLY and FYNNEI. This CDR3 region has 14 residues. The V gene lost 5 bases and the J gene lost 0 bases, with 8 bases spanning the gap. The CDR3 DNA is TGTGCCAGCAGTCTGTGGGCCTCTGGAAACACCATATATTTT. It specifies CASSLWASGNTIYF.